Sequencing of this T cell receptor beta chain was carried out in a study of T cell changes during pregnancy in multiple sclerosis. The CDR3 length is 15 residues. Germline V CDR1 and CDR2: LNHDA, SQIVND (reference sequence). The V segment lost 3 bases and the J segment 1 base; nucleotides outside the gene matches: 2. Method: immunoSEQ multiplex PCR; TCRdb's copy keeps in-frame clones and lacks some. In the table there are nearly 60,000 clones, 91% of which are singletons. The chain links TRBV19 to TRBJ2-2; 7 positions agree with TRBD1. This receptor was taken from a female donor in good health, enrolled as a control in a pregnancy study. This material consisted of CD4+ T cells from peripheral blood mononuclear cells, taken after pregnancy. CDR3 sequence reads: CASSMGTVNTGELFF. The CDR3, as DNA: TGTGCCAGTAGTATGGGGACAGTGAACACCGGGGAGCTGTTTTTT.